This TCR beta chain derives from a study of metastatic and nonmetastatic thyroid tumors. Study in general: Comparative analysis of repertoires was undertaken across blood and tumor or nodule tissue obtained from malignant and benign thyroid patients. Study-level results: Malignant thyroid tumors reportedly had TCR beta diversity that was significantly higher than in benign nodules, in blood and tumor.

CDR1 MNHNS and CDR2 SASEGT come from the germline V gene. The CDR3 runs 14 residues. The V gene lost 5 bases and the J gene lost 5 bases, with 15 bases spanning the gap. In the authors' workflow: A distant-metastasis classifier for papillary thyroid cancer was built using CDR3 differences across clinicopathological groups. TCRdb re-analyzed the PCR reads through MiXCR. The V and J calls and clone size come from TCRdb's table, not from the authors' own analysis. The top ten hold 3% to 4.5% of the sample, which has fewer than 100,000 clones, about 15% seen once. As for this clone: Its target is not known. A much larger clone is a single base away; this may be a read error.

Every patient was untreated before thyroid surgery. The sample taken for sequencing was blood. The sequence was collected from a female donor with papillary thyroid cancer or a benign thyroid nodule (not recorded which). Some clones in this sample may be carry-over from other donors' samples. The J gene is TRBJ2-5, the V gene TRBV6-1, with D possibly TRBD2 on 6 matching bases. As DNA, the CDR3 is TGTGCCAGCAGTCCGGGGACTCTCTGGGAGACCCAGTACTTC. Translation: CASSPGTLWETQYF.